These 14 T cell receptor beta chains were all obtained from the same sample, sequenced in a study of shared clonotypes between healthy human individuals. Clones were sequenced by immunoSEQ multiplex PCR, and TCRdb holds only the in-frame ones, with some missing. Among about 1.1 million clones listed, 70% to 85% were seen once. Material: memory CD4+ T cells from PBMCs. As for subset: CD45RA-negative fraction. These receptors originate from a man aged 18 to 29 in good health. Some clones in this sample may be carry-over from other donors' samples.

This clone was seen more than once but under ten times. The gene calls are TRBV28 and TRBJ1-3; D gene unclear. The CDR3 totals 14 residues. V shed 3 bases and J shed 2 bases, with 8 bases lying between them. Germline V gives CDR1 MDHEN, CDR2 SYDVKM. DNA for the CDR3: TGTGCCAGCAGTTTTCCAGTTACTGGAAACACCATATATTTT. This translates into CASSFPVTGNTIYF.

In its sample, this clone was seen many times. J is TRBJ2-3 and V is TRBV6-5; no clear D. This CDR3 spans 15 amino acids. The V and J ends lost 1 base and 0 bases respectively, with 8 bases between them. Germline loops: CDR1 MNHEY, CDR2 SVGAGI. For the CDR3, the DNA is TGTGCCAGCAGTTACTTTGCCGGGAGCACAGATACGCAGTATTTT. This sequence encodes CASSYFAGSTDTQYF.

This chain uses TRBV30 with TRBJ2-1; either TRBD1 or TRBD2 may supply D (5 bases each). Between the trimmed V and J ends, which lost 4 bases and 9 bases, there was a span of 13 bases. The CDR3 covers 12 residues. Germline V gives CDR1 GTSNPN, CDR2 SVGIG (reference sequence). The CDR3: CAWNLARGEQFF. In DNA, the CDR3 is TGTGCCTGGAACCTAGCTAGGGGTGAGCAGTTCTTC.

This clone was detected only a few times. This chain uses TRBV27 with TRBJ1-1, with D possibly TRBD1 on 5 matching bases. The CDR3 extends over 14 amino acids. V was shortened by 6 bases and J by 0 bases, with 11 bases between the two germline ends. Germline V lookup: CDR1 MNHEY, CDR2 SMNVEV (reference sequence). Here the CDR3 DNA reads TGTGCCAGCAGCAAGGGGAGAATGAACACTGAAGCTTTCTTT. Its translation: CASSKGRMNTEAFF.

The chain combines TRBV29-1 with TRBJ2-7; TRBD1 matches at 10 bases. Germline V gene lookup returns CDR1 SQVTM and CDR2 ANQGSEA. The length of the CDR3 is 14 residues. The ends lost 0 bases at V and 4 bases at J; junction bases unmatched: 3. Here the CDR3 reads CSVEDPGQGYEQYF. CDR3 DNA sequence: TGCAGCGTTGAAGACCCGGGACAGGGGTACGAGCAGTACTTC.

The chain has TRBV9 and TRBJ2-7; TRBD2 is a possible D gene (5 bases). This CDR3 contains 15 residues. V was pared by 4 bases and J by 6 bases, with 20 bases between. Per germline, CDR1 SGDLS and CDR2 YYNGEE. CDR3 protein: CASSSRASVEGEQYF. In DNA, the CDR3 is TGTGCCAGCAGCTCCCGTGCTTCCGTTGAGGGCGAGCAGTACTTC.

Of note for this clone: Since a much larger clone is just one base distant, this may be a read error. The chain links TRBV5-1 to TRBJ1-3; 9 bases map to TRBD1. V dropped 2 bases and J dropped 5; count of bases not matched to a gene: 2. CDR1 SGHRS and CDR2 YFSETQ come from the germline V gene. The length of the CDR3 is 14 residues. The CDR3 coding sequence is TGCGCCAGCAGCTTAGGGACAGGGAGAAACACCATATATTTT. This gives the protein CASSLGTGRNTIYF.

A word on this clone: At one end, the junction sequence differs from germline, possibly due to a read error. The chain couples TRBV28 to TRBJ2-7; 12 bases fit TRBD1. The CDR3 runs to 15 residues. Looked up from germline, CDR1 is MDHEN and CDR2 is SYDVKM. This chain's CDR3 is CASSSGTGGSHEQYF. The CDR3 DNA sequence: TGTGCCAGCAGCTCCGGGACAGGGGGCTCCCACGAGCAGTACTTC.

The chain recombines TRBV10-3 with TRBJ2-5, with TRBD1 matching 7 bases. Trimming cost V 4 bases and J 5 bases; bases outside gene matches: 7. Germline V gene data show CDR1 as ENHRY and CDR2 as SYGVKD. The CDR3 covers 14 residues. The DNA for the CDR3 is TGTGCCATCAGTGGGGACAGACCGGGGGAGACCCAGTACTTC. Protein sequence: CAISGDRPGETQYF.

The J gene is TRBJ1-4, the V gene TRBV7-9; a possible D gene is TRBD1 (6 bases). The germline gives CDR1 SEHNR, CDR2 FQNEAQ (reference sequence). There are 16 residues in the CDR3. Trimming took off 5 bases at V and 8 bases at J, with 21 bases between the two ends. This CDR3 is CASSPPQGRGREKLFF. The CDR3 DNA is TGTGCCAGCAGCCCTCCACAGGGAAGAGGCCGAGAAAAACTGTTTTTT.

The V gene is TRBV2, the J gene TRBJ2-7; TRBD1 is a possible D gene (6 bases). Trimming took off 6 bases at V and 3 bases at J, with 12 bases between the two ends. The CDR3 extends over 13 amino acids. Germline CDR1 reads SNHLY; CDR2 reads FYNNEI. The CDR3 loop is CASRSRGNYEQYF. In DNA form, the CDR3 reads TGTGCCAGCAGGAGCAGGGGAAACTACGAGCAGTACTTC.

The chain recombines TRBV28 with TRBJ1-5, with a weak D call TRBD1 (5 bases). The CDR3 runs to 14 residues. Germline lookup yields CDR1 MDHEN and CDR2 SYDVKM. With 5 bases removed from V and 6 bases from J, the gap between germline ends came to 14 bases. CDR3 nucleotide sequence: TGTGCCAGCAGTGCTCCAGGGTCGGGTCAGCCCCAGCATTTT. It yields the protein CASSAPGSGQPQHF.

This clone was counted a single time. The genes are TRBV28 and TRBJ2-1; D may be TRBD2 (6 bases). CDR1 and CDR2 from the germline V gene are MDHEN and SYDVKM. V lost 2 bases and J 6 bases, leaving 17 bases between the germline ends. The CDR3 totals 16 residues. The CDR3 protein is CASSLRAGRGVNEQFF. The CDR3 coding sequence is TGTGCCAGCAGTTTACGGGCGGGAAGAGGCGTCAATGAGCAGTTCTTC.

This clone has only a few counts. J is TRBJ2-1 and V is TRBV7-2; 9 bases fit TRBD2. The V segment lost 6 bases and the J segment 7 bases; nucleotides outside the gene matches: 10. This CDR3 comprises 15 residues. The germline V gene has CDR1 SGHTA and CDR2 FQGNSA. The CDR3 DNA reads TGTGCCAGCAGTTCCCCCCTTACTAGCGGGAATGAGCAGTTCTTC. It specifies CASSSPLTSGNEQFF.